This TCR beta chain appears in the sequencing data of a study of blood T cell repertoires in COVID-19. Study-level information: There were acute and convalescent COVID-19 samples, and they came from the United States, Italy and Spain. Nucleic acid was either cDNA or gDNA, and it came from T cells, B-cell-depleted T cells, or PBMCs.

Original data processing: Reference gene primer amplification gave nucleated cell count estimates. Data came from immunoSEQ multiplex PCR; TCRdb stores just in-frame clones and leaves some out. From that table come the V and J calls and clone size; the DNA was used to work out D and trimming. This table has some 78,000 clones, roughly 80% appearing once. V lost 2 bases, J lost 6 bases, and 7 bases stayed unmatched. The CDR3 is made up of 15 amino acids. Germline CDR1 and CDR2: KGHSH and LQKENI. The source of this sequence is a man aged 55 to 70 with active or convalescent COVID-19. V and J are TRBV18 and TRBJ1-2; TRBD1 aligns across 9 bases. Source material: peripheral blood. The CDR3 reads CASSPKEDRGNGYTF. Here the CDR3 DNA reads TGTGCCAGCTCACCAAAAGAGGACAGGGGCAATGGCTACACCTTC. Together with reference TRBV18 and TRBJ1-2, the CDR3 gives the full variable domain: NAGVMQNPRHLVRRRGQEARLRCSPMKGHSHVYWYRQLPEEGLKFMVYLQKENIIDESGMPKERFSAEFPKEGPSILRIQQVVRGDSAAYFCASSPKEDRGNGYTFGSGTRLTVV.